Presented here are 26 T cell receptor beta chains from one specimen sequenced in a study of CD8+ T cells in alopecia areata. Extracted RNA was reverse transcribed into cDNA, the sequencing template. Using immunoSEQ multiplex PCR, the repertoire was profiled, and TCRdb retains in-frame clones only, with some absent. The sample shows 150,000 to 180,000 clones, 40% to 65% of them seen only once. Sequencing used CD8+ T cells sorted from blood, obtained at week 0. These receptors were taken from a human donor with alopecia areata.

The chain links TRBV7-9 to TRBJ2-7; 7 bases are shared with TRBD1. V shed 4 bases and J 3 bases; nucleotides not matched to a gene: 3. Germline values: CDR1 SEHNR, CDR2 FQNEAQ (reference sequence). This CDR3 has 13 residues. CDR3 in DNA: TGTGCCAGCAGCTCCGGACAGGACTACGAGCAGTACTTC. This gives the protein CASSSGQDYEQYF.

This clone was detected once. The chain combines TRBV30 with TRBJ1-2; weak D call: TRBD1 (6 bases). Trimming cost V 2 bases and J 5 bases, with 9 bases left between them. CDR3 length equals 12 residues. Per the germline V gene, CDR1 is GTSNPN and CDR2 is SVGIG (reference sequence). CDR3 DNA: TGTGCCTGGAGTACAGGGACATATGGCTACACCTTC. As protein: CAWSTGTYGYTF. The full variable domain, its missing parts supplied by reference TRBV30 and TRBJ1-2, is SQTIHQWPATLVQPVGSPLSLECTVEGTSNPNLYWYRQAAGRGLQLLFYSVGIGQISSEVPQNLSASRPQDRQFILSSKKLLLSDSGFYLCAWSTGTYGYTFGSGTRLTVV.

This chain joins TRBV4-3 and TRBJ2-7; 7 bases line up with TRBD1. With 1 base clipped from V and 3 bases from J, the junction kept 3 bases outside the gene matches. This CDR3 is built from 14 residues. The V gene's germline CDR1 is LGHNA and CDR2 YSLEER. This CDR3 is CASSQAAGGYEQYF. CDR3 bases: TGCGCCAGCAGCCAAGCGGCAGGGGGCTACGAGCAGTACTTC.

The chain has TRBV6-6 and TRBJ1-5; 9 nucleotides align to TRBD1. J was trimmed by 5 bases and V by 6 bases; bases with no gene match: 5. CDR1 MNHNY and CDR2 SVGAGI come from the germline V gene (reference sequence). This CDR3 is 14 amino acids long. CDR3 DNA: TGTGCCAGCAGAACACAGGGGGCCGATCAGCCCCAGCATTTT. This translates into CASRTQGADQPQHF.

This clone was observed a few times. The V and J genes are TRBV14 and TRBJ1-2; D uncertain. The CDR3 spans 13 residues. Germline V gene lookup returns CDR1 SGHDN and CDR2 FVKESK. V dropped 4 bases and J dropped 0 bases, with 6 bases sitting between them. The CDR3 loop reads CASSPTANYGYTF. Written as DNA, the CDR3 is TGTGCCAGCAGCCCGACGGCTAACTATGGCTACACCTTC.

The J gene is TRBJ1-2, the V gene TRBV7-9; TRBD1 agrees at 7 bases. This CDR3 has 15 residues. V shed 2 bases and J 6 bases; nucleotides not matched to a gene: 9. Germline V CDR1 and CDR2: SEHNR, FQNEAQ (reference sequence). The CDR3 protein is CASSLPDRPLDGYTF. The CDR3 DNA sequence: TGTGCCAGCAGCTTACCGGACAGGCCACTTGATGGCTACACCTTC. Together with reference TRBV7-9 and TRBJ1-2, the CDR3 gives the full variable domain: DTGVSQNPRHKITKRGQNVTFRCDPISEHNRLYWYRQTLGQGPEFLTYFQNEAQLEKSRLLSDRFSAERPKGSFSTLEIQRTEQGDSAMYLCASSLPDRPLDGYTFGSGTRLTVV.

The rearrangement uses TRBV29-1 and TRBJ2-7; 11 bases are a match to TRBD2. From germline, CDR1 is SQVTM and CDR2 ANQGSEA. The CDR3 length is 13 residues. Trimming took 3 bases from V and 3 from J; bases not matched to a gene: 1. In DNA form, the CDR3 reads TGCAGCGTTGAGACTAGCGGGAACTACGAGCAGTACTTC. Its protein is CSVETSGNYEQYF.

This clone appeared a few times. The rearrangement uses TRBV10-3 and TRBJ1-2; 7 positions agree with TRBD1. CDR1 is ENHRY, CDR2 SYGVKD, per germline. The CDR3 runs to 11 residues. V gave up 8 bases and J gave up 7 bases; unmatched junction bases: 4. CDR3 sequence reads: CAISGGPGYTF. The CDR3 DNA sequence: TGTGCCATCTCAGGGGGTCCTGGCTACACCTTC.

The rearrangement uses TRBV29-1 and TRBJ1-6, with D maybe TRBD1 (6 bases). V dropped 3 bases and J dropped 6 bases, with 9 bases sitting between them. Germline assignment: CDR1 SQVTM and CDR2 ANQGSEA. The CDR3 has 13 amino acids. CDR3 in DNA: TGCAGCGTTGATGGACAGCCTAATTCACCCCTCCACTTT. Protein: CSVDGQPNSPLHF.

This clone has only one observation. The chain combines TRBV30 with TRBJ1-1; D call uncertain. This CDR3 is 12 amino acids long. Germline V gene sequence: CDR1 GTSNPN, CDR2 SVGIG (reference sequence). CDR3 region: CAATTENTEAFF. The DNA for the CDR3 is TGTGCGGCGACAACCGAGAACACTGAAGCTTTCTTT.

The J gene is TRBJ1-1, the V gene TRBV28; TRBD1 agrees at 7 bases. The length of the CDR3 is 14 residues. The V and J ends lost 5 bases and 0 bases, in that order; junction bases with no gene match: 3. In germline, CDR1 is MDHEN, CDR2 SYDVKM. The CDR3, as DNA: TGTGCCAGCAGTAGGGACAGCTTGAACACTGAAGCTTTCTTT. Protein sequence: CASSRDSLNTEAFF.

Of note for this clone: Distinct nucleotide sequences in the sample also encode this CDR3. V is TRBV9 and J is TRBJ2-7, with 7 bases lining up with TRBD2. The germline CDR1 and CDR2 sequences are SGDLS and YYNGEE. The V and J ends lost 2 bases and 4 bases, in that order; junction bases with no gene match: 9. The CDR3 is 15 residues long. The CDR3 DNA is TGTGCCAGCAGCGTGGGAGCGGGGTCCTCATACGAGCAGTACTTC. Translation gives CASSVGAGSSYEQYF.

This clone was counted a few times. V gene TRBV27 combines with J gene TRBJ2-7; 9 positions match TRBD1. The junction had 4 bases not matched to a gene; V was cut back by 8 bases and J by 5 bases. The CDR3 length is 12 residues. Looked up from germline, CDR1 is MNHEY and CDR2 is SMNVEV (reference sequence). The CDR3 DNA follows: TGTGCCAGCGGGACAGGGAACGACGAGCAGTACTTC. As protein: CASGTGNDEQYF.

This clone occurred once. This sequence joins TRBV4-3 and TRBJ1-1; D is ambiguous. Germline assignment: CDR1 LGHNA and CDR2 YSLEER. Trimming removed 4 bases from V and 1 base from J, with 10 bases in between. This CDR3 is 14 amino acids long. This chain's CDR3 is CASSRGRQNTEAFF. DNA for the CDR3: TGCGCCAGCAGCCGCGGACGTCAGAACACTGAAGCTTTCTTT.

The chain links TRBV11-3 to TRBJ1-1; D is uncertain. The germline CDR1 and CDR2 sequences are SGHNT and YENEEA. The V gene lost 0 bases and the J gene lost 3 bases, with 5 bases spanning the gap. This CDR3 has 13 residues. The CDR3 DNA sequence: TGTGCCAGCAGCTTAGATGGGGACACTGAAGCTTTCTTT. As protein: CASSLDGDTEAFF. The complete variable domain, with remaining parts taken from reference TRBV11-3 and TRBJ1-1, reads EAGVVQSPRYKIIEKKQPVAFWCNPISGHNTLYWYLQNLGQGPELLIRYENEEAVDDSQLPKDRFSAERLKGVDSTLKIQPAELGDSAVYLCASSLDGDTEAFFGQGTRLTVV.

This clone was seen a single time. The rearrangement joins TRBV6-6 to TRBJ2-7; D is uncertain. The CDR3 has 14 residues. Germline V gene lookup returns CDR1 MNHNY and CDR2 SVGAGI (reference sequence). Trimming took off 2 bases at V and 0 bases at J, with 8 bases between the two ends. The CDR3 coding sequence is TGTGCCAGCAGTTACAAAGGGATCTCCTACGAGCAGTACTTC. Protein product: CASSYKGISYEQYF.

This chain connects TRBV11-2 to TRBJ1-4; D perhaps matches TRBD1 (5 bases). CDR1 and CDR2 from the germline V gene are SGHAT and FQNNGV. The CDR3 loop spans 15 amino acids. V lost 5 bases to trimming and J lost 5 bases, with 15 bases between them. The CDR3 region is CASSPQTELNEKLFF. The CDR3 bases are TGTGCCAGCAGCCCCCAGACAGAGCTGAATGAAAAACTGTTTTTT.

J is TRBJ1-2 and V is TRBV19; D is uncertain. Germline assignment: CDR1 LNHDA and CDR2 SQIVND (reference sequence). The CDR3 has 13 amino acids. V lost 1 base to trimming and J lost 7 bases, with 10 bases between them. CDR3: CASSIGRLGGYTF. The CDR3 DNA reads TGTGCCAGTAGTATAGGTCGGCTTGGTGGCTACACCTTC. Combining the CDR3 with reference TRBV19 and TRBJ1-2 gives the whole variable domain DGGITQSPKYLFRKEGQNVTLSCEQNLNHDAMYWYRQDPGQGLRLIYYSQIVNDFQKGDIAEGYSVSREKKESFPLTVTSAQKNPTAFYLCASSIGRLGGYTFGSGTRLTVV.

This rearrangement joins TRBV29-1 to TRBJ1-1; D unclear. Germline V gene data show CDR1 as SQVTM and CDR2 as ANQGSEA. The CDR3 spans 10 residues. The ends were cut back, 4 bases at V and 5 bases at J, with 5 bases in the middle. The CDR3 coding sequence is TGCAGCGTTGGAGTAACTGAAGCTTTCTTT. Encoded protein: CSVGVTEAFF.

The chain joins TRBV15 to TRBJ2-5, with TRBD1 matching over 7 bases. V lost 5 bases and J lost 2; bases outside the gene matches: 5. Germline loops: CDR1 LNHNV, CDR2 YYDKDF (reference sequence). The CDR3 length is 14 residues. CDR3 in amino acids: CATSLTTGQETQYF. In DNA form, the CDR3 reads TGTGCCACCAGCTTGACGACAGGGCAAGAGACCCAGTACTTC.

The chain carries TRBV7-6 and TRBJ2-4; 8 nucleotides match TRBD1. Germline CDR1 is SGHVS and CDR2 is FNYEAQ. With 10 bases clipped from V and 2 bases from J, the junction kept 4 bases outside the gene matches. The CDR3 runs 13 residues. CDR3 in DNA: TGTGCCAATAGACAGGGGACCAAAAACATTCAGTACTTC. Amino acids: CANRQGTKNIQYF.

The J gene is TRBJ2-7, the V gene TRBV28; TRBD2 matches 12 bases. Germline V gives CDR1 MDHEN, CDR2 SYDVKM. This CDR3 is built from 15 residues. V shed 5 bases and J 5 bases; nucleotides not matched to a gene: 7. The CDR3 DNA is TGTGCCAGCAGTCCTTTGACTAGCGGGGGCGACGAGCAGTACTTC. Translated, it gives CASSPLTSGGDEQYF.

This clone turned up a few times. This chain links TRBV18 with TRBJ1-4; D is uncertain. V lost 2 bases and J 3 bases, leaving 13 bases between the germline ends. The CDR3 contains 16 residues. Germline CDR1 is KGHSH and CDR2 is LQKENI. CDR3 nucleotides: TGTGCCAGCTCACCAGAAGTTTGGACGGCTAATGAAAAACTGTTTTTT. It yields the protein CASSPEVWTANEKLFF.

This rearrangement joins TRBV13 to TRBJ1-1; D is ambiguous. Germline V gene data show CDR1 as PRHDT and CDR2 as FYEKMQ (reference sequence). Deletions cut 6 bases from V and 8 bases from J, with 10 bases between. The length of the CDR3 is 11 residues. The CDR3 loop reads CASRITGEAFF. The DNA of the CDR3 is TGTGCCAGCAGAATTACGGGGGAAGCTTTCTTT. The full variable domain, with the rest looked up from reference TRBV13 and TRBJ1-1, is AAGVIQSPRHLIKEKRETATLKCYPIPRHDTVYWYQQGPGQDPQFLISFYEKMQSDKGSIPDRFSAQQFSDYHSELNMSSLELGDSALYFCASRITGEAFFGQGTRLTVV.

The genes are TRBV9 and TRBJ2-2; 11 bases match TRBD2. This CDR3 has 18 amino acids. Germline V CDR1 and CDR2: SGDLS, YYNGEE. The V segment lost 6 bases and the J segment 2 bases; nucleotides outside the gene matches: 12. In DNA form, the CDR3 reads TGTGCCAGCACCAACCCGACTAGCGGGGCCCTTAACACCGGGGAGCTGTTTTTT. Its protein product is CASTNPTSGALNTGELFF.

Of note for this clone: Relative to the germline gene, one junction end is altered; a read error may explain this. CDR3 protein: CASSQLAGYNEQFF. CDR3 DNA: TGCGCCAGCAGCCAGCTCGCAGGCTACAATGAGCAGTTCTTC. The rearrangement joins TRBV11-2 to TRBJ2-1, with D unresolved. The CDR3 totals 14 residues. CDR1 SGHAT and CDR2 FQNNGV come from the germline V gene. The variable domain in full, with the rest retrieved from reference TRBV11-2 and TRBJ2-1, is EAGVAQSPRYKIIEKRQSVAFWCNPISGHATLYWYQQILGQGPKLLIQFQNNGVVDDSQLPKDRFSAERLKGVDSTLKIQPAKLEDSAVYLCASSQLAGYNEQFFGPGTRLTVL.